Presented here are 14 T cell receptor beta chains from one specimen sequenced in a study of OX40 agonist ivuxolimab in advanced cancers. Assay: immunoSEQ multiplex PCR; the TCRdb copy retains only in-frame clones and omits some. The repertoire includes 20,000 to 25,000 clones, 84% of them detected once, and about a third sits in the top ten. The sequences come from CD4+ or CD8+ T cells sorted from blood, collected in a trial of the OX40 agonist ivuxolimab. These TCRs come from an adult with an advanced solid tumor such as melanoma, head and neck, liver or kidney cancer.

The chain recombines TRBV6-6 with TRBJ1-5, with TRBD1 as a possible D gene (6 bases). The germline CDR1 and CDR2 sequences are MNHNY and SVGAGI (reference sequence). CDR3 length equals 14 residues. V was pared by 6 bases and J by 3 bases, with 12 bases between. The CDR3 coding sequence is TGTGCCAGCAGATCCCGGGACAACAATCAGCCCCAGCATTTT. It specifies CASRSRDNNQPQHF.

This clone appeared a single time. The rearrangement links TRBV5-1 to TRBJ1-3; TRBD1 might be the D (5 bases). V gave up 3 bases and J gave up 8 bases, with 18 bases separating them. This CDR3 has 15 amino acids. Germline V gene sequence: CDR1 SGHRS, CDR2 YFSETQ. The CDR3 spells CASSSIGTGVDTIYF. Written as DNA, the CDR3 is TGCGCCAGCAGCTCGATCGGGACCGGAGTCGACACCATATATTTT.

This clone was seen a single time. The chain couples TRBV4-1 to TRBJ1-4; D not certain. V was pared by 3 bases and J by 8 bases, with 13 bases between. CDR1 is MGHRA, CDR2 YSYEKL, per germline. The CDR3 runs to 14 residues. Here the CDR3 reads CASSHMPIREKLFF. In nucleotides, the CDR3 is TGCGCCAGCAGCCACATGCCAATCAGGGAAAAACTGTTTTTT.

CDR3 nucleotide sequence: TGTGCCAGCAGTGTCCCCCGGACAGGGGGAAAGAATCAGCCCCAGCATTTT. Protein sequence: CASSVPRTGGKNQPQHF. V gene TRBV6-1 combines with J gene TRBJ1-5; 10 positions agree with TRBD1. The CDR3 is made up of 17 amino acids. Germline CDR1 reads MNHNS; CDR2 reads SASEGT. Trimming cost V 4 bases and J 4 bases; bases outside gene matches: 10.

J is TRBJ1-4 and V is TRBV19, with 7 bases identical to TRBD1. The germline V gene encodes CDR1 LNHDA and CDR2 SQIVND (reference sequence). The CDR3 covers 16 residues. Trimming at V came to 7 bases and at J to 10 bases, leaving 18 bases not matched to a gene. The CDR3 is CASNPIPGQVFGKLFF. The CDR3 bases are TGTGCCAGTAACCCTATCCCCGGACAGGTTTTTGGAAAACTGTTTTTT.

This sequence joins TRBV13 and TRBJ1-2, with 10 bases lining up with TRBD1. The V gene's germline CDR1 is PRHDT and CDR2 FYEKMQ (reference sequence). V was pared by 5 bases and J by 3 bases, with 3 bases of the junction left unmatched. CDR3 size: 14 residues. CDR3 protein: CASSLGTGDYGYTF. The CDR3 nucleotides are TGTGCCAGCAGCCTTGGGACAGGGGACTATGGCTACACCTTC.

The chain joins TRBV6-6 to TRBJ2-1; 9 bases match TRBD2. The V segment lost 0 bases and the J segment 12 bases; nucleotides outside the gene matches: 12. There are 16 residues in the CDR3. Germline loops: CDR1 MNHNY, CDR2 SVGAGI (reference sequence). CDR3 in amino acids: CASSYSGTSNAHGQFF. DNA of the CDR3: TGTGCCAGCAGTTACTCCGGGACTAGCAATGCACACGGGCAGTTCTTC.

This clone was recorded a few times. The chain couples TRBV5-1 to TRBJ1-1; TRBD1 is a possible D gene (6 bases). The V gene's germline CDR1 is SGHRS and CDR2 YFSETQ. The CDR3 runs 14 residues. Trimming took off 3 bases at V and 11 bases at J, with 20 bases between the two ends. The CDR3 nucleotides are TGCGCCAGCAGCTCGGGGGGGGCTGGTCTAATGGCTTTCTTT. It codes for CASSSGGAGLMAFF.

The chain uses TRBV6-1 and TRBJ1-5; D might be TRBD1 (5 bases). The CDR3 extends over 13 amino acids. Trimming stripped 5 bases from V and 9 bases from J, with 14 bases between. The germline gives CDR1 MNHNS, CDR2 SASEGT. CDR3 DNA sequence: TGTGCCAGCAGTCCGGGGACGGGGTGGCCCCAGCATTTT. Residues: CASSPGTGWPQHF.

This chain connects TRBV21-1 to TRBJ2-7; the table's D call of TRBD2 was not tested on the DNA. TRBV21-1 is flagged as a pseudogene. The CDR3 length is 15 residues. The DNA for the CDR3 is TGTGCCAGCAGCAGCGCACGGGATTCACTCTACGAGCAGTACTTC. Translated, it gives CASSSARDSLYEQYF.

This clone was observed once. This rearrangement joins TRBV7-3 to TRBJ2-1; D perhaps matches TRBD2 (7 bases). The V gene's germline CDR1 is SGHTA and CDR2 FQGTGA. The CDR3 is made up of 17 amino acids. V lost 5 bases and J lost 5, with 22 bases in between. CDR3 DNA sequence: TGTGCCAGCAGCCCAAGGGGGAGGGCCCATAGAGACAATGAGCAGTTCTTC. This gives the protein CASSPRGRAHRDNEQFF. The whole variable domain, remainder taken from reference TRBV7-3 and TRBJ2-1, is GAGVSQTPSNKVTEKGKYVELRCDPISGHTALYWYRQSLGQGPEFLIYFQGTGAADDSGLPNDRFFAVRPEGSVSTLKIQRTERGDSAVYLCASSPRGRAHRDNEQFFGPGTRLTVL.

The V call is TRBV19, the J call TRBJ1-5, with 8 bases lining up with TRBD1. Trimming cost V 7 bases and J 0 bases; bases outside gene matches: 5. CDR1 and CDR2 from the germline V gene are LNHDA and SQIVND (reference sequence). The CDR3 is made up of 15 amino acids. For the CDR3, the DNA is TGTGCCAGTAACAGGGGGGACAATAGCAATCAGCCCCAGCATTTT. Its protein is CASNRGDNSNQPQHF.

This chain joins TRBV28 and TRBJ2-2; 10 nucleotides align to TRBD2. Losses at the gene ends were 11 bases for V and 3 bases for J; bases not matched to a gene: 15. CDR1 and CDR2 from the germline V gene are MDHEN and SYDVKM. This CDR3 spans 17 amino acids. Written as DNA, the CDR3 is TGTGCCGTGAAGAGCGGGAGGGCCCTAATTTACACCGGGGAGCTGTTTTTT. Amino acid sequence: CAVKSGRALIYTGELFF. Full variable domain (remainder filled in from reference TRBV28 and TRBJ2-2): DVKVTQSSRYLVKRTGEKVFLECVQDMDHENMFWYRQDPGLGLRLIYFSYDVKMKEKGDIPEGYSVSREKKERFSLILESASTNQTSMYLCAVKSGRALIYTGELFFGEGSRLTVL.

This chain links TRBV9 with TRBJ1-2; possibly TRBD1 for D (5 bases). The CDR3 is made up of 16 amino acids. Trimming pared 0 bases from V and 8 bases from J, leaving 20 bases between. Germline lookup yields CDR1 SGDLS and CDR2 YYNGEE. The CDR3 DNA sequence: TGTGCCAGCAGCGTAGACCCAGACGGGACCCTGGGAGGCTACACCTTC. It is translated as CASSVDPDGTLGGYTF.